These 5 T cell receptor beta chains came from one sample sequenced in a study of T cell responses to AZD1222 COVID-19 vaccine. Method: immunoSEQ multiplex PCR; TCRdb's copy keeps in-frame clones and lacks some. The table shows 130,000 or so clones, with under 90% occurring only once. The sample was peripheral blood, taken on day 0 of AZD1222 vaccination. The receptors derive from an adult in good health.

The chain joins TRBV5-1 to TRBJ1-1; tentative D call: TRBD1 (6 bases). Germline assignment: CDR1 SGHRS and CDR2 YFSETQ. Trimming took off 0 bases at V and 0 bases at J, with 9 bases between the two ends. The CDR3 runs 15 residues. The CDR3 DNA sequence: TGCGCCAGCAGCTTGGTTCGGGGGCTGAACACTGAAGCTTTCTTT. Translation gives CASSLVRGLNTEAFF.

The chain recombines TRBV7-2 with TRBJ1-1, with unresolved D. The CDR3 loop spans 14 amino acids. Trimming removed 3 bases at V and 1 base at J, with 9 bases between. CDR1 is SGHTA and CDR2 is FQGNSA in the germline V gene. CDR3 nucleotides: TGTGCCAGCAGCTTGACCCTCTGGAACACTGAAGCTTTCTTT. Protein product: CASSLTLWNTEAFF.

This rearrangement joins TRBV27 to TRBJ2-2, with a weak D call TRBD2 (5 bases). This CDR3 contains 15 residues. Germline V CDR1 and CDR2: MNHEY, SMNVEV (reference sequence). Trimming shortened V by 7 bases and J by 5 bases, and 17 bases separated the two germline ends. This chain's CDR3 is CASTTRGSGTGELFF. CDR3 DNA sequence: TGTGCCAGCACAACCCGAGGGAGCGGTACCGGGGAGCTGTTTTTT.

This sequence joins TRBV27 and TRBJ1-3; 8 bases map to TRBD1. CDR1 and CDR2 from the germline V gene are MNHEY and SMNVEV (reference sequence). There are 15 residues in the CDR3. V dropped 4 bases and J dropped 7; count of bases not matched to a gene: 9. The CDR3 loop is CASSSIQGAGNTIYF. DNA of the CDR3: TGTGCCAGCAGTTCAATTCAGGGGGCAGGGAACACCATATATTTT.

V usage is TRBV6-5 and J usage is TRBJ1-2, with TRBD1 matching 10 bases. The CDR3 totals 15 residues. V trimming: 6 bases; J trimming: 4 bases; junction bases outside the gene matches: 8. Germline values: CDR1 MNHEY, CDR2 SVGAGI. The CDR3, as DNA: TGTGCCAGCAGACCGACAGGGGGCGCTTTCTATGGCTACACCTTC. It translates to CASRPTGGAFYGYTF.